This entry concerns a single T cell receptor beta chain. The record originates from a study of OX40 agonist ivuxolimab in advanced cancers. V gave up 1 base and J gave up 10 bases, with 13 bases separating them. Germline CDR1 reads LNHNV; CDR2 reads YYDKDF (reference sequence). This CDR3 spans 13 amino acids. Assay used: immunoSEQ multiplex PCR; TCRdb lists only in-frame clones, some missing. The sample holds about 50,000 clones, about nine tenths seen once. V is TRBV15 and J is TRBJ1-2; D possibly corresponds to TRBD1 (6 bases). Source: CD4+ or CD8+ T cells sorted from blood, taken in a trial of the OX40 agonist ivuxolimab. The sequence was collected from an adult with an advanced solid tumor such as melanoma, head and neck, liver or kidney cancer. The CDR3 here is CATSRATGNDYTF. The CDR3 nucleotides are TGTGCCACCAGCAGAGCCACAGGGAATGACTACACCTTC.